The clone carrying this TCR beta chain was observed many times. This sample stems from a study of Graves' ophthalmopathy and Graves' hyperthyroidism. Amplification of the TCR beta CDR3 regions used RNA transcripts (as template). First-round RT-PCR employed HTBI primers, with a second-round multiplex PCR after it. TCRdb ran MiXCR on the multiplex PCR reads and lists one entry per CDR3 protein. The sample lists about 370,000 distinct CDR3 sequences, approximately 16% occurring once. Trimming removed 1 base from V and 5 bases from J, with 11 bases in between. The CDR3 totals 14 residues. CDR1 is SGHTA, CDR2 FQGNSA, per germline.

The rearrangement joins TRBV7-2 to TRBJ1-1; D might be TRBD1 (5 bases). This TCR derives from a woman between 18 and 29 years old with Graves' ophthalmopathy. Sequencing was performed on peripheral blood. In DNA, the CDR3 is TGTGCCAGCAGCTTAGTGGAGGGGCGGACTGAAGCTTTCTTT. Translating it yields CASSLVEGRTEAFF.